This TCR beta chain was captured in a study of blood T cell repertoires in COVID-19. Study-wide context: Both acute and convalescent COVID-19 samples were obtained from the United States, Italy and Spain. PBMCs, B-cell-depleted T cells, or T cells provided the cDNA or gDNA that made up the material.

Sequencing used immunoSEQ multiplex PCR; TCRdb keeps in-frame clones, though not all of them. Among about 200,000 clones listed, around nine tenths were seen once. At least ten counts were recorded for this clone. CDR1 is MNHEY and CDR2 is SVGAGI in the germline V gene. The CDR3 consists of 15 residues. V lost 6 bases to trimming and J lost 1 base, with 15 bases between them. The TCR originated in a man aged 18 to 30 with active or convalescent COVID-19. The rearrangement links TRBV6-5 to TRBJ2-5, with unresolved D. Material: peripheral blood. CDR3 residues: CASSLHALPQETQYF. CDR3 coding DNA: TGTGCCAGCAGCCTTCACGCTCTACCCCAAGAGACCCAGTACTTC.